This T cell receptor (beta chain) comes out of a study of shared clonotypes between healthy human individuals. About the research overall: The study enrolled a couple of women and three men aged 18 to 49.

CD4+ cells yielded CD45RA+ naive and CD45RA-negative memory subsets. The repertoire was sequenced with immunoSEQ multiplex PCR; TCRdb's copy has only in-frame clones and lacks some. The data hold under 750,000 clones, with just under 75% observed a single time. Trimming removed 3 bases at V and 10 bases at J, with 12 bases between. Germline CDR1 reads DFQATT; CDR2 reads SNEGSKA (reference sequence). The CDR3 runs to 11 residues. Sequenced sample: memory CD4+ T cells sorted from blood. As to subset: CD45RA-negative fraction. The V gene is TRBV20-1, the J gene TRBJ1-2, with D unclear. This receptor was identified in a young woman in good health. CDR3 residues: CSARDDEDYTF. The CDR3 DNA is TGCAGTGCTAGGGACGACGAGGACTACACCTTC.